Sequencing of this T cell receptor beta chain was carried out in a study of blood T cells in healthy people across ages. On this clonotype itself: The antigen is unknown. At one end the junction does not follow the germline gene, possibly because of a read error.

Regarding the study as a whole: Donors of long life had a larger count of naive CD4+ cells and greater diversity than aged donors.

Germline CDR1 LGHDT, CDR2 YNNKEL (reference sequence). CDR3 size: 16 residues. RNA extraction gave at least 5 micrograms of total RNA per sample. It was with a sample-barcoded 5' primer and a J-beta primer mix that a second PCR of roughly 7 to 12 cycles was run. Each of the cDNA molecules was tagged by a template-switch adaptor with 12 random nucleotides. MiXCR, run by TCRdb on the 5' RACE reads, gives a single entry per CDR3 protein. The data contain about 400,000 distinct CDR3 sequences, approximately 51% of them singletons. The specimen sequenced was blood. The sequence came from a man aged 55-75 years in good health. The rearrangement links TRBV3-1 to TRBJ2-3; 14 bases line up with TRBD2. In DNA, the CDR3 is TGTGCCGGCAGCCGTCGGACTAGCGGGAGGCGAAATACGCAGTATTTT. Amino acid sequence: CAGSRRTSGRRNTQYF.